The clone carrying this TCR beta chain occurred once. Antigen specificity is unknown. There were only Caucasian adults among the donors, and all lived in Nashville, Tennessee. Sequencing used immunoSEQ multiplex PCR; TCRdb keeps in-frame clones, though not all of them. The repertoire holds fewer than 2.5 million clones, with 93% as singletons. These data are taken from a study of shared clonotypes between healthy human individuals. Study findings and constraints: Tissue TCR repertoires likely differ from these blood-only repertoires.

CDR1 and CDR2 (germline): MNHEY, SVGAGI. This CDR3 comprises 13 residues. The V and J ends lost 5 bases and 6 bases respectively, with 14 bases between them. The V and J genes are TRBV6-5 and TRBJ2-7; D tentatively fits TRBD1 or TRBD2 (5 bases each). The receptor was derived from a man in his late teens or twenties in good health. Some clones in this sample may be carry-over from other donors' samples. Material: naive CD4+ T cells from PBMCs. The sample's subset: CD45RA+ positively selected. The CDR3 loop reads CASSRTVGGEQYF. CDR3 DNA: TGTGCCAGCAGTCGGACGGTTGGGGGCGAGCAGTACTTC.